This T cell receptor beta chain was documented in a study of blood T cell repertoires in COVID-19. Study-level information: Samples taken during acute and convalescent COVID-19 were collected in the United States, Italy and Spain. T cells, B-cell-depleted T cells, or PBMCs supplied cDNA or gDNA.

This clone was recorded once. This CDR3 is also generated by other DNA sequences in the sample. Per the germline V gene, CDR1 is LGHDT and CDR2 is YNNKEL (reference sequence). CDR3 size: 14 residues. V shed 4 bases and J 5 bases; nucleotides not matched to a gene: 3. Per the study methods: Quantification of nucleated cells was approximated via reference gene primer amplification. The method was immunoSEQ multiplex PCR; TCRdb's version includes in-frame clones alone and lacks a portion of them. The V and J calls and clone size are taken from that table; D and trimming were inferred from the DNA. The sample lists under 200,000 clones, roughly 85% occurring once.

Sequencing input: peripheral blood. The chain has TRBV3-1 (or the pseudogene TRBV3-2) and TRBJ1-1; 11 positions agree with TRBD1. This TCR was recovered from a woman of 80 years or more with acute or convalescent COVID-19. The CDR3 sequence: CASSLGTGGTEAFF. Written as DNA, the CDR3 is TGTGCCAGCAGCCTCGGGACAGGGGGTACTGAAGCTTTCTTT.